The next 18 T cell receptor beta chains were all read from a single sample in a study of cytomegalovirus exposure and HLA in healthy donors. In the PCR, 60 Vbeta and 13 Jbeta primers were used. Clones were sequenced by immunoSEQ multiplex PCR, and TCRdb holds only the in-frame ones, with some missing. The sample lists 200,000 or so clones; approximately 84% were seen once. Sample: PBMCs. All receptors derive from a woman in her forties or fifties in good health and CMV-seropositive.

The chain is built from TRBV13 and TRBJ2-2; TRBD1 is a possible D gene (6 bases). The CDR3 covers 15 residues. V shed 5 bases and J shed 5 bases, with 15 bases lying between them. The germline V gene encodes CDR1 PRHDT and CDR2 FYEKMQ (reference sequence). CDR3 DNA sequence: TGTGCCAGCAGCACCAGGGGACGGATGACCGGGGAGCTGTTTTTT. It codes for CASSTRGRMTGELFF.

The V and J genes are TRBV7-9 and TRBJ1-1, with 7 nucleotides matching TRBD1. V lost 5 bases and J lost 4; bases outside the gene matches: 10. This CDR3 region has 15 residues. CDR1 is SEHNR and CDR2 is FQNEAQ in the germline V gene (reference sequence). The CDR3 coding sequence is TGTGCCAGCAGCCAGGAAAAGGGGGCAGGCACTGAAGCTTTCTTT. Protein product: CASSQEKGAGTEAFF.

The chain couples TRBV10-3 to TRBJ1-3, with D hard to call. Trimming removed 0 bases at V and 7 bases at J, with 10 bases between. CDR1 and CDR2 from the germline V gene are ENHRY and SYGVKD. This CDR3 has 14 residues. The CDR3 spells CAISESTVENTIYF. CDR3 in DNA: TGTGCCATCAGTGAGTCGACGGTGGAGAACACCATATATTTT.

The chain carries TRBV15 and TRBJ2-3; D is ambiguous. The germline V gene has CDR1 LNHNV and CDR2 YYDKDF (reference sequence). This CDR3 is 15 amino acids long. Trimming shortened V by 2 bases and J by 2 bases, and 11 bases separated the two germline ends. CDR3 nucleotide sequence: TGTGCCACCAGCAGAAGAGGCCGGAACACAGATACGCAGTATTTT. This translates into CATSRRGRNTDTQYF. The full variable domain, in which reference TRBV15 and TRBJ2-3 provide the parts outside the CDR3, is DAMVIQNPRYQVTQFGKPVTLSCSQTLNHNVMYWYQQKSSQAPKLLFHYYDKDFNNEADTPDNFQSRRPNTSFCFLDIRSPGLGDTAMYLCATSRRGRNTDTQYFGPGTRLTVL.

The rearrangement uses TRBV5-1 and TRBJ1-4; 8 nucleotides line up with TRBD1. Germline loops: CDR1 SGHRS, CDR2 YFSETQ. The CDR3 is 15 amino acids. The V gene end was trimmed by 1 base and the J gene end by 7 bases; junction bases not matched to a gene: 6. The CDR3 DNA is TGCGCCAGCAGCTTGACCGGGACAGGTAGTGAAAAACTGTTTTTT. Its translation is CASSLTGTGSEKLFF. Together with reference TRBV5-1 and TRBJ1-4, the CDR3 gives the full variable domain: KAGVTQTPRYLIKTRGQQVTLSCSPISGHRSVSWYQQTPGQGLQFLFEYFSETQRNKGNFPGRFSGRQFSNSRSEMNVSTLELGDSALYLCASSLTGTGSEKLFFGSGTQLSVL.

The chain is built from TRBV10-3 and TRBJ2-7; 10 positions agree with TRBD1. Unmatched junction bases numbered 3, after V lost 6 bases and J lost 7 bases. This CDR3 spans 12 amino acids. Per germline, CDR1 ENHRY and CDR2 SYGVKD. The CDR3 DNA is TGTGCCATCAGGGGACAGGGGTTGGAGCAGTACTTC. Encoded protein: CAIRGQGLEQYF.

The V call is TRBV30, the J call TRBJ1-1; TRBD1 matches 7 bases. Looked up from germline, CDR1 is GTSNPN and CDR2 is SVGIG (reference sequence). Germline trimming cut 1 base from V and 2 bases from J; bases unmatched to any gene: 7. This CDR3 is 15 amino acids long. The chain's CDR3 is CAWSDLGQRNTEAFF. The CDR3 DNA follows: TGTGCCTGGAGTGACTTGGGACAGAGAAACACTGAAGCTTTCTTT.

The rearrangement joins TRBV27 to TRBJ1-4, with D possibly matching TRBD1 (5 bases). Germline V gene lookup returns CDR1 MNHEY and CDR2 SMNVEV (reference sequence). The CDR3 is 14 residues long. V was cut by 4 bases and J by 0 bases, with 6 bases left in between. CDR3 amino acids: CASSSGTTNEKLFF. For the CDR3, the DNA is TGTGCCAGCAGTTCAGGGACAACTAATGAAAAACTGTTTTTT. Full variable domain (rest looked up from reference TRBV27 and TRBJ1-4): EAQVTQNPRYLITVTGKKLTVTCSQNMNHEYMSWYRQDPGLGLRQIYYSMNVEVTDKGDVPEGYKVSRKEKRNFPLILESPSPNQTSLYFCASSSGTTNEKLFFGSGTQLSVL.

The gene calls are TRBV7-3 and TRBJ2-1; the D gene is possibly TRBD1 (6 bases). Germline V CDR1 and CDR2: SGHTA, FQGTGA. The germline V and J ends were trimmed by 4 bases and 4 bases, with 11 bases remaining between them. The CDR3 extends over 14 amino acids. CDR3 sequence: CASSSDRQYNEQFF. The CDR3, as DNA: TGTGCCAGCAGCTCCGACAGGCAGTACAATGAGCAGTTCTTC.

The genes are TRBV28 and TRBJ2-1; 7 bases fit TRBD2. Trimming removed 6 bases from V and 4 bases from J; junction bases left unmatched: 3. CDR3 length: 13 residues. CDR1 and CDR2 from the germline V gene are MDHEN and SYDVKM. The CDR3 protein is CASRGGYYNEQFF. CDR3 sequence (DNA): TGTGCCAGCAGGGGGGGGTATTACAATGAGCAGTTCTTC.

CDR3 protein: CASISSSDGYTF. CDR3 sequence (DNA): TGTGCCAGCATATCGTCCTCGGATGGCTACACCTTC. The chain joins TRBV6-5 to TRBJ1-2, with D unclear. V gave up 7 bases and J gave up 6 bases, with 12 bases separating them. This CDR3 contains 12 residues. The V gene's germline CDR1 is MNHEY and CDR2 SVGAGI.

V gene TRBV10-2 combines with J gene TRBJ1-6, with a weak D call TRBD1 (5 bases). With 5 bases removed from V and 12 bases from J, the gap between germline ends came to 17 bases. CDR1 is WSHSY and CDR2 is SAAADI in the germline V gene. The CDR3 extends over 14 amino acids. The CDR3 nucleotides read TGCGCCAGCAGTAACGGGGGAGGTGTTGTACCCCTCCACTTT. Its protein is CASSNGGGVVPLHF.

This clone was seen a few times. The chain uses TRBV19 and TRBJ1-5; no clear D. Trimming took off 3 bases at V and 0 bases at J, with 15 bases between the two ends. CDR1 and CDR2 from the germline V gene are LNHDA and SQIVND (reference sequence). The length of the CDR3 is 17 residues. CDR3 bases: TGTGCCAGTAGTATCGTATCGGCGACTTCTAGCAATCAGCCCCAGCATTTT. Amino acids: CASSIVSATSSNQPQHF.

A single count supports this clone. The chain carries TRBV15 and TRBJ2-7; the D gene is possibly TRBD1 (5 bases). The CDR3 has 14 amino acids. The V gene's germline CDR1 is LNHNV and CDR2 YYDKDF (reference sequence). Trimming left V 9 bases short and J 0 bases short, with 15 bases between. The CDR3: CATRQGDSSYEQYF. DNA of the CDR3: TGTGCCACACGACAAGGCGACAGCTCCTACGAGCAGTACTTC.

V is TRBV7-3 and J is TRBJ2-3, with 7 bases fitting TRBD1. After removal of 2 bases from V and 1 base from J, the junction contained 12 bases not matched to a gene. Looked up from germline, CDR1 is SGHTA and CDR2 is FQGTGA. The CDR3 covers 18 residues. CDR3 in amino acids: CASSLPPPDRYRTDTQYF. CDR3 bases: TGTGCCAGCAGCTTACCCCCCCCGGACAGGTACCGCACAGATACGCAGTATTTT.

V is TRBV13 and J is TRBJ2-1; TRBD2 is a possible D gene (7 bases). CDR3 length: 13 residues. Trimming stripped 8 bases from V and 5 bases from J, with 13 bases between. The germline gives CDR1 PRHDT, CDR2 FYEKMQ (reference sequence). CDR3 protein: CASLRGLNNEQFF. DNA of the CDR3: TGTGCCAGCTTGCGGGGGCTCAACAATGAGCAGTTCTTC.

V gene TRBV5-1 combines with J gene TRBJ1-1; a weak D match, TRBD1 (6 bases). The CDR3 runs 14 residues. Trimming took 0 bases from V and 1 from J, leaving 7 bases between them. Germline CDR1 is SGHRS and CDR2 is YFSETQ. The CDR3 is CASSLGGQNTEAFF. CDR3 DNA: TGCGCCAGCAGCTTGGGGGGACAGAACACTGAAGCTTTCTTT.

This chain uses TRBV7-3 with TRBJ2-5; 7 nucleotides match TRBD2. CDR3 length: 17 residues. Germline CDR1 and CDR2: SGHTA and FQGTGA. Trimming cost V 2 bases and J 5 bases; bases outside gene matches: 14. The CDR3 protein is CASSLVATREGPETQYF. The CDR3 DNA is TGTGCCAGCAGCTTAGTGGCCACTAGGGAGGGGCCTGAGACCCAGTACTTC.